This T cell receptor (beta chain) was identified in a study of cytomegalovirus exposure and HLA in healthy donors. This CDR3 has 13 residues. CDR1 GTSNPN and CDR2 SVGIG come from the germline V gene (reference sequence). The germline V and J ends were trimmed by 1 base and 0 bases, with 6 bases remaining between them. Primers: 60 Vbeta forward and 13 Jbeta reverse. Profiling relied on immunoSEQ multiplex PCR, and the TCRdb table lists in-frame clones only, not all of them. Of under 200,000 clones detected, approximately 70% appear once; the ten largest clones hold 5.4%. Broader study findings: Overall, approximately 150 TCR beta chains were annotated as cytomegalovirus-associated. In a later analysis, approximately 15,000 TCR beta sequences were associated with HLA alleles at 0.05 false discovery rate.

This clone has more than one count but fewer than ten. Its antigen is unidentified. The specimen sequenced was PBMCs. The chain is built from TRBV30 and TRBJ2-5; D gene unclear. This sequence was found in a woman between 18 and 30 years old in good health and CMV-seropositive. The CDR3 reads CAWSESNQETQYF. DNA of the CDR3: TGTGCCTGGAGTGAGAGCAACCAAGAGACCCAGTACTTC.